A single sample is the source of the 15 T cell receptor beta chains below, sequenced in a study of T-cell memory formation after mild COVID-19. TCRdb reanalysed the 5' RACE reads using MiXCR and keeps one entry per CDR3 protein. The sample has fewer than 650,000 distinct CDR3 sequences; roughly 20% are singletons. The sequenced sample consisted of PBMCs or a T cell subset sorted from them (not recorded which). The receptor source for this set is an adult woman who had mild COVID-19 (a few samples of this study predate the infection). Cell type and time point are not known.

The genes are TRBV3-1 and TRBJ1-2; D is possibly TRBD1 (5 bases). Per germline, CDR1 LGHDT and CDR2 YNNKEL (reference sequence). Deletions cut 0 bases from V and 8 bases from J, with 10 bases between. CDR3 length: 13 residues. The chain's CDR3 is CASSQDGGRGYTF. The CDR3 DNA reads TGTGCCAGCAGCCAAGACGGGGGTCGCGGCTACACCTTC. The complete variable domain, with remaining parts taken from reference TRBV3-1 and TRBJ1-2, reads DTAVSQTPKYLVTQMGNDKSIKCEQNLGHDTMYWYKQDSKKFLKIMFSYNNKELIINETVPNRFSPKSPDKAHLNLHINSLELGDSAVYFCASSQDGGRGYTFGSGTRLTVV.

This clonotype was seen a few times. This chain links TRBV5-1 with TRBJ2-3, with D perhaps TRBD1 or TRBD2 (5 bases each). V lost 4 bases, J lost 3 bases, and 18 bases lay in between. CDR3 length equals 16 residues. Germline V lookup: CDR1 SGHRS, CDR2 YFSETQ. As DNA, the CDR3 is TGCGCCAGCAGCCGTCCTCCGGGACGTCTGACAGATACGCAGTATTTT. Amino acid sequence: CASSRPPGRLTDTQYF. Full variable domain (remainder filled in from reference TRBV5-1 and TRBJ2-3): KAGVTQTPRYLIKTRGQQVTLSCSPISGHRSVSWYQQTPGQGLQFLFEYFSETQRNKGNFPGRFSGRQFSNSRSEMNVSTLELGDSALYLCASSRPPGRLTDTQYFGPGTRLTVL.

This clonotype was counted between two and nine times. In this CDR3 the conserved last residue, phenylalanine or tryptophan, is missing, so a read error is likely. The limits of the CDR3 on the DNA are not certain, so only TCRdb's listed CDR3 is given. The rearrangement joins TRBV21-1 to TRBJ2-7; the DNA was not used to check the table's D call, TRBD1. TRBV21-1 is described as a pseudogene. The CDR3 length equals 10 residues, ends included. CDR3 amino acids: CASSRGDRPL.

The chain uses TRBV12-3 or TRBV12-4 and TRBJ1-1, with D unresolved. Trimming left V 0 bases short and J 6 bases short, with 8 bases between. The length of the CDR3 is 13 residues. CDR3 DNA: TGTGCCAGCAGTTTAGCGTCCCGGTCTGAAGCTTTCTTT. This encodes CASSLASRSEAFF.

Only a few counts were recorded for this clonotype. This rearrangement joins TRBV20-1 to TRBJ1-2; TRBD1 matches at 7 bases. There are 14 residues in the CDR3. Germline V CDR1 and CDR2: DFQATT, SNEGSKA (reference sequence). V was clipped by 0 bases and J by 8 bases; unmatched bases: 9. CDR3 sequence: CSARDSRGLGGYTF. The CDR3 DNA reads as TGCAGTGCTAGAGATTCCAGGGGGTTGGGAGGCTACACCTTC.

The rearrangement links TRBV4-1 to TRBJ1-5; the D is unclear. Trimming pared 2 bases from V and 6 bases from J, leaving 8 bases between. Germline CDR1 is MGHRA and CDR2 is YSYEKL. The CDR3 runs to 13 residues. CDR3 nucleotide sequence: TGCGCCAGCAGCCAAACTATAGGTCAGCCCCAGCATTTT. Encoded protein: CASSQTIGQPQHF.

This clonotype was observed once. The chain recombines TRBV18 with TRBJ2-5, with D unresolved. The CDR3 totals 14 residues. CDR1 is KGHSH, CDR2 LQKENI, per germline. V was shortened by 0 bases and J by 1 base, with 6 bases between the two germline ends. DNA for the CDR3: TGTGCCAGCTCACCACCGCAGGTCCAAGAGACCCAGTACTTC. This translates into CASSPPQVQETQYF.

This rearrangement joins TRBV5-1 to TRBJ2-3; 7 bases are a match to TRBD2. The length of the CDR3 is 14 residues. The J segment lost 2 bases and the V segment lost 4 bases, leaving 4 bases of the junction unmatched. Germline loops: CDR1 SGHRS, CDR2 YFSETQ. The CDR3 nucleotides are TGCGCCAGCAGCCCTGGGAGGGTCACAGATACGCAGTATTTT. Translated: CASSPGRVTDTQYF. The full variable domain, completed using reference TRBV5-1 and TRBJ2-3, is KAGVTQTPRYLIKTRGQQVTLSCSPISGHRSVSWYQQTPGQGLQFLFEYFSETQRNKGNFPGRFSGRQFSNSRSEMNVSTLELGDSALYLCASSPGRVTDTQYFGPGTRLTVL.

Many counts were recorded for this clonotype. The chain employs TRBV4-3 and TRBJ2-5; D is undetermined. V lost 2 bases to trimming and J lost 0 bases, with 13 bases between them. The germline V gene has CDR1 LGHNA and CDR2 YSLEER. The CDR3 extends over 16 amino acids. CDR3 loop: CASSQTYRGHQETQYF. Written as DNA, the CDR3 is TGCGCCAGCAGCCAAACCTACCGAGGACACCAAGAGACCCAGTACTTC.

This clonotype appeared a few times. The V gene is TRBV29-1, the J gene TRBJ2-5, with D unresolved. The CDR3 runs 12 residues. The germline gives CDR1 SQVTM, CDR2 ANQGSEA. Trimming removed 4 bases from V and 1 base from J, with 7 bases in between. CDR3 nucleotide sequence: TGCAGCGTTGGGTCTAGCCAAGAGACCCAGTACTTC. This encodes CSVGSSQETQYF.

The genes are TRBV29-1 and TRBJ1-4, with a possible D match to TRBD1 (5 bases). The CDR3 spans 14 residues. The V end lost 5 bases, the J end lost 5 bases, and 15 bases lay between the germline ends. Looked up from germline, CDR1 is SQVTM and CDR2 is ANQGSEA. CDR3 sequence reads: CSVTTAGINEKLFF. In DNA, the CDR3 is TGCAGCGTTACCACGGCAGGGATAAATGAAAAACTGTTTTTT.

In this sample, this clonotype turned up a few times. This chain links TRBV5-1 with TRBJ1-1; D may be TRBD1 (6 bases). CDR1 SGHRS and CDR2 YFSETQ come from the germline V gene. CDR3 size: 14 residues. V lost 4 bases, J lost 0 bases, and 10 bases lay in between. The CDR3, as DNA: TGCGCCAGCAGCGCGGACAGCTTGAACACTGAAGCTTTCTTT. Encoded protein: CASSADSLNTEAFF.

This clonotype was counted a few times. The CDR3 DNA follows: TGCAGTGCATCCGGGACAGTGGATAGTCAGCCCCAGCATTTT. Translated, it gives CSASGTVDSQPQHF. The chain couples TRBV20-1 to TRBJ1-5, with 7 bases that match TRBD1. The CDR3 has 14 amino acids. Germline CDR1 DFQATT, CDR2 SNEGSKA (reference sequence). J was trimmed by 6 bases and V by 6 bases; bases with no gene match: 11.

The gene calls are TRBV5-8 and TRBJ2-7; 7 nucleotides line up with TRBD2. The germline gives CDR1 SGHTS, CDR2 YDEGEE. V dropped 6 bases and J dropped 11; count of bases not matched to a gene: 8. The CDR3 runs 11 residues. The DNA of the CDR3 is TGTGCCAGCACCCGGGGAGGGGCAGAGTACTTC. It specifies CASTRGGAEYF.

This chain joins TRBV7-3 and TRBJ2-7; no reliable D call. Trimming pared 5 bases from V and 2 bases from J, leaving 13 bases between. The CDR3 sequence is 14 residues long. In germline, CDR1 is SGHTA, CDR2 FQGTGA. The CDR3 sequence is CASSPSASAYEQYF. The CDR3 DNA sequence: TGTGCCAGCAGCCCTAGTGCGTCGGCCTACGAGCAGTACTTC.